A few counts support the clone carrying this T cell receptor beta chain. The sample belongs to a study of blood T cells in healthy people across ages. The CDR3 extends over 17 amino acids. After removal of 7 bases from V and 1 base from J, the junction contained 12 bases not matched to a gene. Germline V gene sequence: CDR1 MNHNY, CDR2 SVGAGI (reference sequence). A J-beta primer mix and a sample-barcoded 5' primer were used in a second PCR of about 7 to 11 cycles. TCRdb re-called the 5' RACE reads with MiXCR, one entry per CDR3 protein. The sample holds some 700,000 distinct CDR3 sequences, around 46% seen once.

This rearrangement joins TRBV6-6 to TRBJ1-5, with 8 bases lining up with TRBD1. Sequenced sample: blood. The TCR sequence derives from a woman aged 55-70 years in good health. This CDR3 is CASTGQGARGSNQPQHF. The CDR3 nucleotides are TGTGCCAGCACAGGGCAGGGGGCGAGGGGGAGCAATCAGCCCCAGCATTTT.